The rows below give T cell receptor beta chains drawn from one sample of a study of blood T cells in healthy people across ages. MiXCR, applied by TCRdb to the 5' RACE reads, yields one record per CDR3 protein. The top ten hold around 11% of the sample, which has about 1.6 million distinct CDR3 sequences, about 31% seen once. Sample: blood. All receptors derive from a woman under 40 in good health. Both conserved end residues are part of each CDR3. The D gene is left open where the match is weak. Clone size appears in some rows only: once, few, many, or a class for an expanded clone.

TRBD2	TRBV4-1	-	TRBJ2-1	TGCGCCAGCAGCCAAGATCCACACGGGGGGAATGAGCAGTTCTTC	CASSQDPHGGNEQFF
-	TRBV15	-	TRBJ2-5	TGTGCCACCAGCAGAGCTGGGGGCGGAGAGATCCAGTACTTC	CATSRAGGGEIQYF
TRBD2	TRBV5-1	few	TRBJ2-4	TGCGCCAGCAGCTTGGACGGGCGGATTAGCGGGAGCAACGTAAAGTACTTC	CASSLDGRISGSNVKYF
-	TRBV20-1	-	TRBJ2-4	TGCAGTGCTAGAGCAAGCGGTAAAGCCAAAAACATTCAGTACTTC	CSARASGKAKNIQYF
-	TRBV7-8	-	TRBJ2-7	TGTGCCAGCAGCATCCTTCCTAGTTACGAGCAGTACTTC	CASSILPSYEQYF
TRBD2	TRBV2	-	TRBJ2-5	TGTGCCAGCAAGAAAACGGGGGGGCTGGAGACCCAGTACTTC	CASKKTGGLETQYF
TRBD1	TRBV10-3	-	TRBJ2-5	TGTGCCATCAGCCCCGACAGGGGTGGGCAAGAGACCCAGTACTTC	CAISPDRGGQETQYF
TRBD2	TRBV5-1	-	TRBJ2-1	TGCGCCAGCAGCGTGCGGGGGGTCTACAATGAGCAGTTCTTC	CASSVRGVYNEQFF
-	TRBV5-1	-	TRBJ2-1	TGCGCCAGTCGGCATGATGAAGAATACAATGAGCAGTTCTTC	CASRHDEEYNEQFF
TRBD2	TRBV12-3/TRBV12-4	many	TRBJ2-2	TGTGCCAGCAGTTTCATCCTCGGGGGGGGGTCCACCGGGGAGCTGTTTTTT	CASSFILGGGSTGELFF
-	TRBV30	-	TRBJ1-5	TGTGCCTGGATAACGCAGGACACCCATCAGCCCCAGCATTTT	CAWITQDTHQPQHF
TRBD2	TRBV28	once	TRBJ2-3	TGTGCCAGCAGCTTAAGGACTAGCGCTCCCCCGAATACGCAGTATTTT	CASSLRTSAPPNTQYF
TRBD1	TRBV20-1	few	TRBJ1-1	TGCAGTGCTAACCTCTACAGGGGGCTCACTGAAGCTTTCTTT	CSANLYRGLTEAFF
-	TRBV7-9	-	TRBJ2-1	TGTGCCAGCAGCCTGGTTAGCGATGAGCAGTTCTTC	CASSLVSDEQFF
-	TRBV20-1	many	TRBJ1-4	TGCAGTGTCCTGGGCCGGAATGAAAAACTGTTTTTT	CSVLGRNEKLFF
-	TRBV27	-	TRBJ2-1	TGTGCCAGCAGTTCAGCCCTAGGGAATGAGCAGTTCTTC	CASSSALGNEQFF